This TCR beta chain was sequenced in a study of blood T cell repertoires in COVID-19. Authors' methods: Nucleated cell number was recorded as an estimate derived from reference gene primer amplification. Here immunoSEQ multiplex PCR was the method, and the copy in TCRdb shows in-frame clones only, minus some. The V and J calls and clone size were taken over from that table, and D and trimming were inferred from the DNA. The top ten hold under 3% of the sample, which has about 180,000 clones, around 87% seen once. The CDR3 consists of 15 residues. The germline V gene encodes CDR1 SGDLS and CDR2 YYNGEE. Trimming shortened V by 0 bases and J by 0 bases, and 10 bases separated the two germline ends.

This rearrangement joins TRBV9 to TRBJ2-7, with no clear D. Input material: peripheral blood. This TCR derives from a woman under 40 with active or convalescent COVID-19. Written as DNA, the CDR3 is TGTGCCAGCAGCGTAGGAACCACAAGCTCCTACGAGCAGTACTTC. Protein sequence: CASSVGTTSSYEQYF.